These 3 T cell receptor beta chains were sequenced from one sample in a study of vaccination and CD4 T cells after COVID-19 (dated by TCRdb to the early 2020s). The sample's treatment or condition label is to be understood as: approximately 9-day PBMC culture with coronavirus spike peptide pools or control peptides (ViraFEST assay). The method was PCR. Instrument on record: Illumina iSeq 100. At the Johns Hopkins FTIC core, DNA from the cultured CD4+ T cells underwent TCR sequencing with the Oncomine TCR Beta short-read assay. TCRdb reprocessed the public reads (quality trimming at Q25 with fastp, clone calling with MiXCR) and kept in-frame beta chains. Every entry covers one CDR3 protein and lists the most common genes and DNA from its rows. For this sample the table gives 6,000 to 6,500 distinct CDR3 sequences, of which roughly 79% were detected only once. Less than 20% of the sample lies in the top ten.

Their specific antigens are unknown. The sample consisted of CD4+ T cells from blood, cultured in vitro. These TCRs come from a human donor who had recovered from COVID-19.

Comment on this clonotype: At one end the junction does not follow the germline gene, possibly because of a read error. The chain joins TRBV20-1 to TRBJ1-5; D possibly corresponds to TRBD1 (5 bases). The CDR3 is 14 amino acids. Per the germline V gene, CDR1 is DFQATT and CDR2 is SNEGSKA (reference sequence). The chain's CDR3 is CSARDAGANQPQHF. The DNA of the CDR3 is TGCAGTGCTCGAGATGCCGGGGCGAATCAGCCCCAGCATTTT.

This rearrangement joins TRBV20-1 to TRBJ2-1, with TRBD2 as a possible D gene (5 bases). Germline lookup yields CDR1 DFQATT and CDR2 SNEGSKA (reference sequence). This CDR3 is 13 amino acids long. V lost 5 bases and J 9 bases, leaving 17 bases between the germline ends. CDR3 protein: CSARWARRGEQFF. The DNA for the CDR3 is TGCAGTGCTCGGTGGGCGCGACGGGGTGAGCAGTTCTTC.

J is TRBJ2-7 and V is TRBV20-1; weak D call: TRBD2 (6 bases). The germline V and J ends were trimmed by 5 bases and 8 bases, with 16 bases remaining between them. This CDR3 comprises 12 residues. The germline V gene has CDR1 DFQATT and CDR2 SNEGSKA (reference sequence). The CDR3 protein is CSAPDRAGKQYF. The CDR3, as DNA: TGCAGTGCTCCCGATAGGGCGGGGAAGCAGTACTTC.